This TCR beta chain was documented in a study of T cell responses to AZD1222 COVID-19 vaccine. Here immunoSEQ multiplex PCR was the method, and the copy in TCRdb shows in-frame clones only, minus some. The repertoire holds 75,000 to 80,000 clones, with 60% to 85% as singletons. The germline V gene encodes CDR1 SNHLY and CDR2 FYNNEI. Trimming removed 7 bases from V and 7 bases from J; junction bases left unmatched: 10. The CDR3 runs 14 residues. This sequence was found in an adult who received the MenACWY meningococcal vaccine as a control. The chain recombines TRBV2 with TRBJ2-3, with 8 bases fitting TRBD2. The sample consisted of peripheral blood, taken 28 days after the second dose of the MenACWY control vaccine. This chain's CDR3 is CASTPGLGGYTQYF. Here the CDR3 DNA reads TGTGCCAGCACCCCGGGACTAGGAGGATATACGCAGTATTTT.